This TCR beta chain emerged from a study of shared clonotypes between healthy human individuals. This CDR3 comprises 14 residues. Germline loops: CDR1 LNHDA, CDR2 SQIVND (reference sequence). Here immunoSEQ multiplex PCR was the method, and the copy in TCRdb shows in-frame clones only, minus some. The sample has roughly 530,000 clones, 90% to 96% seen once. A remark on this clone: The antigen is unknown.

The study's findings and limits: Only a few donors were included, so the genetic and exposure-history diversity represented was limited. All-four-donor shared clonotypes had higher generation probabilities than non-shared clonotypes did.

V gene TRBV19 combines with J gene TRBJ2-5, with TRBD1 as a possible D gene (6 bases). The J call may be mistaken, given a closer DNA end match to TRBJ2-7. The receptor was derived from a woman in her twenties or thirties in good health. The sample consisted of naive CD4+ T cells sorted from blood. Indicated subset: CD45RA+ positively selected. In DNA, the CDR3 is TGTGCCAGTAGTCCGCAAACAGGGTTCTACGAGCAGTACTTC. This translates into CASSPQTGFYEQYF.